This T cell receptor (beta chain) was profiled in a study of identical twins. This CDR3 is built from 15 residues. V shed 7 bases, J shed 5 bases, and the junction held 9 bases outside the gene matches. Only a few counts were recorded for this clonotype. Using its own MiXCR run on the 5' RACE reads, TCRdb lists one record per CDR3 protein. The sample has about 550,000 distinct CDR3 sequences, more than 20% seen once. The same specimen was also included in a second study, on yellow fever vaccine responses in identical twins.

The rearrangement uses TRBV12-3 or TRBV12-4 and TRBJ2-2, with 8 bases matching TRBD1. Input material: CD4+ T cells sorted from blood. The clonotype originates from a woman between 18 and 29 years old in good health. CDR3 residues: CASILDRAGTGELFF. In nucleotides, the CDR3 is TGTGCCAGCATCTTGGACAGGGCAGGAACCGGGGAGCTGTTTTTT.